In its sample, the clone carrying this T cell receptor beta chain was seen a few times. As to treatment: oral pan-JAK inhibitor, 5-10 mg twice daily. The sample comes from a study of CD8+ T cells in alopecia areata. Study-wide background: Tofacitinib therapy took 6 to 18 months; 6 months off drug came after.

V dropped 2 bases and J dropped 7; count of bases not matched to a gene: 11. This CDR3 is 17 amino acids long. Germline V gene lookup returns CDR1 SGHNT and CDR2 YYREEE (reference sequence). Extracted RNA was reverse transcribed, and the resulting cDNA served as sequencing template. Here immunoSEQ multiplex PCR was the method, and the copy in TCRdb shows in-frame clones only, minus some. The data contain about 88,000 clones, roughly 45% of them singletons. The V call is TRBV5-4, the J call TRBJ2-1; 11 nucleotides agree with TRBD2. The receptor's source is a human donor with alopecia areata. This specimen consisted of CD8+ T cells sorted from blood, obtained at week 24, from a patient treated with tofacitinib. The CDR3 reads CASSFNARPSGGNEQFF. In nucleotides, the CDR3 is TGTGCCAGCAGCTTCAACGCCCGGCCTAGCGGGGGGAATGAGCAGTTCTTC.